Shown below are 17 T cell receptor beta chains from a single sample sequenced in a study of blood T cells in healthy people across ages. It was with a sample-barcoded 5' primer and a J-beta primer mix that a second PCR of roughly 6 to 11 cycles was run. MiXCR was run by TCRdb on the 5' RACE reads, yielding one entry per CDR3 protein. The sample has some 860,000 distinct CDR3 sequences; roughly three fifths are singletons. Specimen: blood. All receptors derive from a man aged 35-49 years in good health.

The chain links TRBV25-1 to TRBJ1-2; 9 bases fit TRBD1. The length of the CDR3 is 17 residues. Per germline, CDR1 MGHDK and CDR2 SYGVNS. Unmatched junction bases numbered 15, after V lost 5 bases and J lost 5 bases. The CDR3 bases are TGTGCCAGCAGTTTAATGACCCCCACAGGGGGCCCTTATGGCTACACCTTC. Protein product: CASSLMTPTGGPYGYTF.

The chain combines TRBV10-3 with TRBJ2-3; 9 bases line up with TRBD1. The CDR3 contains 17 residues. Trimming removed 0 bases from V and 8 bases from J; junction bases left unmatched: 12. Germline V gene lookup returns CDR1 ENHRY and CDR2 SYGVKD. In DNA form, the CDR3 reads TGTGCCATCAGTGAGTCGGGGACAGGGCCCCTTCTCGGTACGCAGTATTTT. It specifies CAISESGTGPLLGTQYF.

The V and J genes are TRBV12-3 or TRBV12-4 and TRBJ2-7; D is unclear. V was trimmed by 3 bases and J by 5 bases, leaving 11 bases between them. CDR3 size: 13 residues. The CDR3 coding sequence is TGTGCCAGCAGTTTCGAAGGGATCAACGAGCAGTACTTC. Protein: CASSFEGINEQYF.

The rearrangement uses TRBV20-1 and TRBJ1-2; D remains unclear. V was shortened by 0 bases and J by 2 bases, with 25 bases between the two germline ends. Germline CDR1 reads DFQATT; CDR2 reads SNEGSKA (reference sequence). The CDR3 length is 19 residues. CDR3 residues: CSARERGGGPNTKNYGYTF. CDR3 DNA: TGCAGTGCTAGAGAAAGAGGCGGAGGGCCAAACACAAAAAACTATGGCTACACCTTC.

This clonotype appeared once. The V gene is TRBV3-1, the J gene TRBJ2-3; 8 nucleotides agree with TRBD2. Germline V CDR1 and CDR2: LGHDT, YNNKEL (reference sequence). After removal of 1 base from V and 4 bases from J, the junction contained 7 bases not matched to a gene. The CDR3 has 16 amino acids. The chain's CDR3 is CASSQGIAGHADTQYF. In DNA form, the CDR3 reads TGTGCCAGCAGCCAAGGGATAGCGGGGCATGCAGATACGCAGTATTTT.

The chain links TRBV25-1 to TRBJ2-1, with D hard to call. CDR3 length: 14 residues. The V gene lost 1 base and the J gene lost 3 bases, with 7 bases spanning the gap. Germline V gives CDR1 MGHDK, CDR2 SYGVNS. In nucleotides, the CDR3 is TGTGCCAGCAGTGAATTCCAGATCTACAATGAGCAGTTCTTC. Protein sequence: CASSEFQIYNEQFF.

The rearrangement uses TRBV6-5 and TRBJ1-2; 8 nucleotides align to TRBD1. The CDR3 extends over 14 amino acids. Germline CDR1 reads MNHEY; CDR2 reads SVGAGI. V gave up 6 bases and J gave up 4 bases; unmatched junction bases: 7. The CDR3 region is CASRRDRRSYGYTF. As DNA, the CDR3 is TGTGCCAGCAGGAGGGACAGGAGATCCTATGGCTACACCTTC.

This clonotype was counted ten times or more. CDR3 loop: CASSLRRGGSYNEQFF. The CDR3 coding sequence is TGTGCCAGCAGTTTACGGCGGGGGGGCTCCTACAATGAGCAGTTCTTC. The J gene is TRBJ2-1, the V gene TRBV28; 9 bases agree with TRBD2. The CDR3 is made up of 16 amino acids. Germline V gives CDR1 MDHEN, CDR2 SYDVKM. The V and J ends lost 2 bases and 0 bases, in that order; junction bases with no gene match: 2.

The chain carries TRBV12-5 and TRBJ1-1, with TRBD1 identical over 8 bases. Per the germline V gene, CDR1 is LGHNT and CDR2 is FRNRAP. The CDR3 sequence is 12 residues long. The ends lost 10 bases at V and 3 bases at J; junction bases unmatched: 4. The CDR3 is CATTGEDTEAFF. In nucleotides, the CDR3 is TGTGCTACGACAGGGGAGGACACTGAAGCTTTCTTT.

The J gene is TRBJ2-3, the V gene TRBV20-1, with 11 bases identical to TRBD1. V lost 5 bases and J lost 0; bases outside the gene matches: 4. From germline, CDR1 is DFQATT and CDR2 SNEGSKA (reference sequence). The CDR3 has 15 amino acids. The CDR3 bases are TGCAGTGCTGGTCGGGACAGGGGGAGCACAGATACGCAGTATTTT. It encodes CSAGRDRGSTDTQYF.

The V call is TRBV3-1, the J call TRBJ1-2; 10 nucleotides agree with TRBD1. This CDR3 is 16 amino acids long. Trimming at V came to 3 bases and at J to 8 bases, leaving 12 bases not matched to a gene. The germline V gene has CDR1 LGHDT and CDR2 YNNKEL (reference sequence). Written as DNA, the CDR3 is TGTGCCAGCAGCCAGGGGGACAGGGGACCCCCGGGAGGCTACACCTTC. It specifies CASSQGDRGPPGGYTF.

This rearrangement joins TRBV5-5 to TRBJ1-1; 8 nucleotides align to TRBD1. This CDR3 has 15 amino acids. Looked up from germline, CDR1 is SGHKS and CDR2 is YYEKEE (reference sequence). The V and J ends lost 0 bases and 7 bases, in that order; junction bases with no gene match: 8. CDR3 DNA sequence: TGTGCCAGCAGCTTGGATCAGGGGGCATCAAGTGAAGCTTTCTTT. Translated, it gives CASSLDQGASSEAFF.

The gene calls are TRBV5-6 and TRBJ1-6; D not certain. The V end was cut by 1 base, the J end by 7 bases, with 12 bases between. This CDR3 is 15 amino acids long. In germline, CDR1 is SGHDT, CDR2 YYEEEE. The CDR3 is CASSLSRLRNSPLHF. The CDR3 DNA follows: TGTGCCAGCAGCTTGAGCAGGCTTAGGAATTCACCCCTCCACTTT. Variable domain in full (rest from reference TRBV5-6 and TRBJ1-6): DAGVTQSPTHLIKTRGQQVTLRCSPKSGHDTVSWYQQALGQGPQFIFQYYEEEERQRGNFPDRFSGHQFPNYSSELNVNALLLGDSALYLCASSLSRLRNSPLHFGNGTRLTVT.

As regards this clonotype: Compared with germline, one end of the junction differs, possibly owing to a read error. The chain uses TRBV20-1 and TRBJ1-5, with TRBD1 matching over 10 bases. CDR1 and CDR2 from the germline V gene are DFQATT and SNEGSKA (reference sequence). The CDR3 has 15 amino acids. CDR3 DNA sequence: TGCAGTGCTTGGTCCCGACAGGGGGCGAATCAGCCACAGCATTTT. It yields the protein CSAWSRQGANQPQHF.

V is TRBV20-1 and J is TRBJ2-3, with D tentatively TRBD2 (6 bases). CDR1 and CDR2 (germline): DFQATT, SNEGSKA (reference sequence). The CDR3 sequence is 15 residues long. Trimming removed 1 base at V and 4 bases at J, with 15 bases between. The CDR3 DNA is TGCAGTGCTAGAGGTCCTAGCGACCTCTCAGATACGCAGTATTTT. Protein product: CSARGPSDLSDTQYF.

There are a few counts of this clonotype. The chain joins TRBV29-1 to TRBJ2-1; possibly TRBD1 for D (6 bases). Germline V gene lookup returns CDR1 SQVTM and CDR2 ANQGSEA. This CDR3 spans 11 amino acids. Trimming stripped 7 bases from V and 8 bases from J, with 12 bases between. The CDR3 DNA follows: TGCAGCGCGTTCCAGGGGTATGAGCAGTTCTTC. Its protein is CSAFQGYEQFF.

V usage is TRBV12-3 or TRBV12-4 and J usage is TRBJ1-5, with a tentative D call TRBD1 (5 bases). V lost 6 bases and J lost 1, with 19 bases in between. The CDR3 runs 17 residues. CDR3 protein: CASSRTAGMGSNQPQHF. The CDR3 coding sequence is TGTGCCAGCAGCCGGACGGCAGGGATGGGAAGCAATCAGCCCCAGCATTTT.